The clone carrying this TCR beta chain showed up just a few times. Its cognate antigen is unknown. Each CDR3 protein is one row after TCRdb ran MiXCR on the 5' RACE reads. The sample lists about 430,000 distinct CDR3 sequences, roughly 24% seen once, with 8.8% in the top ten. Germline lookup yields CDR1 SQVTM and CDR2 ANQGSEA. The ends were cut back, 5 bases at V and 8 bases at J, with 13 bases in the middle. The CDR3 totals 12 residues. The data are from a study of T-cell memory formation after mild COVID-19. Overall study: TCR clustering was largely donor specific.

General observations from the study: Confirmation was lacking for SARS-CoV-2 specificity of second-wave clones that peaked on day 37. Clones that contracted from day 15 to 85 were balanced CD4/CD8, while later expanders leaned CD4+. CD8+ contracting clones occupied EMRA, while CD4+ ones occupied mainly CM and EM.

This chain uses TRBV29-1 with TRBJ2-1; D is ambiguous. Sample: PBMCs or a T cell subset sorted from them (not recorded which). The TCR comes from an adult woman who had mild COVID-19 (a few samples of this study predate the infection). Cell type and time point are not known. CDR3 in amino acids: CSVRSGYDEQFF. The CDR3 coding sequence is TGCAGCGTTCGTTCTGGGTACGATGAGCAGTTCTTC.